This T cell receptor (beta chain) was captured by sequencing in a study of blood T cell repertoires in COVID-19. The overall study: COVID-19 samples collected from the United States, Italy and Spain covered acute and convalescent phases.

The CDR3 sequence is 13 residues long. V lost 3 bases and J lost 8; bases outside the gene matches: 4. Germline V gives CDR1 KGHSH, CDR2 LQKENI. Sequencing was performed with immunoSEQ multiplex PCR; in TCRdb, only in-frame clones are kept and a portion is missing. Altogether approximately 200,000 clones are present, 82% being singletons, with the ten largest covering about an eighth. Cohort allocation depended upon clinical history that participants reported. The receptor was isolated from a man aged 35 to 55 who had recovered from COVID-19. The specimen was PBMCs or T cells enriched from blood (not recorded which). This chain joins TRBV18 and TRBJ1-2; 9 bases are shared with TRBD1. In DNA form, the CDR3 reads TGTGCCAGCTCACCCAGGACAGGGGAAGGCTACACCTTC. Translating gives CASSPRTGEGYTF.